This entry lists 15 T cell receptor beta chains sequenced from one sample in a study of Ad26.COV2.S vaccination and SARS-CoV-2 variants. Sequencing used immunoSEQ multiplex PCR; TCRdb keeps in-frame clones, though not all of them. The sample lists about 350,000 clones, under 95% occurring once. Sample: peripheral blood, taken after recovery from COVID-19. All receptors come from a human donor who had recovered from COVID-19.

CDR3 in DNA: TGTGCCAGCAGCTTAACTAGCGGGTTCTACAATGAGCAGTTCTTC. Protein: CASSLTSGFYNEQFF. The chain recombines TRBV7-9 with TRBJ2-1, with TRBD2 matching 9 bases. CDR1 and CDR2 from the germline V gene are SEHNR and FQNEAQ (reference sequence). The CDR3 is 15 amino acids. Trimming at V came to 2 bases and at J to 3 bases, leaving 2 bases not matched to a gene.

The gene calls are TRBV6-6 and TRBJ1-4; 8 nucleotides match TRBD1. V dropped 4 bases and J dropped 6; count of bases not matched to a gene: 4. Germline V CDR1 and CDR2: MNHNY, SVGAGI (reference sequence). CDR3 size: 14 residues. The chain's CDR3 is CASSFGTGYEKLFF. CDR3 DNA sequence: TGTGCCAGCAGTTTCGGGACAGGTTATGAAAAACTGTTTTTT.

The rearrangement uses TRBV5-6 and TRBJ1-1; D gene unclear. Germline V gene sequence: CDR1 SGHDT, CDR2 YYEEEE. V lost 3 bases to trimming and J lost 0 bases, with 6 bases between them. The CDR3 loop spans 13 amino acids. The CDR3 nucleotides read TGTGCCAGCAGCTCCGACCTGAACACTGAAGCTTTCTTT. Protein sequence: CASSSDLNTEAFF.

This sequence joins TRBV7-9 and TRBJ1-2, with D tentatively TRBD1 (5 bases). The CDR3 spans 13 residues. In germline, CDR1 is SEHNR, CDR2 FQNEAQ (reference sequence). V was cut by 5 bases and J by 4 bases, with 11 bases left in between. CDR3 protein: CASSEDKTYGYTF. The DNA of the CDR3 is TGTGCCAGCAGCGAGGACAAAACCTATGGCTACACCTTC.

The genes are TRBV6-5 and TRBJ2-2, with D possibly being TRBD2 (6 bases). The CDR3 sequence is 15 residues long. The V end was cut by 6 bases, the J end by 3 bases, with 14 bases between. The V gene's germline CDR1 is MNHEY and CDR2 SVGAGI. The CDR3 DNA follows: TGTGCCAGCAGCTCCGACGGACTATACACCGGGGAGCTGTTTTTT. It translates to CASSSDGLYTGELFF.

The genes are TRBV2 and TRBJ2-7, with D unclear. The CDR3 length is 15 residues. CDR1 is SNHLY, CDR2 FYNNEI, per germline. Trimming cost V 6 bases and J 6 bases, with 21 bases left between them. In DNA form, the CDR3 reads TGTGCCAGCAGCGACGGACCAGCCGGGTGGATCGAGCAGTACTTC. Its protein is CASSDGPAGWIEQYF.

CDR3 sequence: CASGLRNTDTQYF. The CDR3 DNA is TGTGCTAGTGGTCTCCGGAACACAGATACGCAGTATTTT. The V and J genes are TRBV12-5 and TRBJ2-3; no clear D gene. The CDR3 totals 13 residues. V dropped 5 bases and J dropped 2 bases, with 8 bases sitting between them. From germline, CDR1 is LGHNT and CDR2 FRNRAP. The full variable domain, its missing parts supplied by reference TRBV12-5 and TRBJ2-3, is DARVTQTPRHKVTEMGQEVTMRCQPILGHNTVFWYRQTMMQGLELLAYFRNRAPLDDSGMPKDRFSAEMPDATLATLKIQPSEPRDSAVYFCASGLRNTDTQYFGPGTRLTVL.

CDR3 sequence reads: CASSPTSPGQFTEAFF. The CDR3 nucleotides are TGTGCCAGCAGCCCGACCTCCCCGGGACAGTTCACTGAAGCTTTCTTT. V gene TRBV14 combines with J gene TRBJ1-1, with 7 bases identical to TRBD1. Germline CDR1 SGHDN, CDR2 FVKESK. V gave up 4 bases and J gave up 4 bases; unmatched junction bases: 12. This CDR3 region has 16 residues.

V gene TRBV11-2 combines with J gene TRBJ1-2, with TRBD1 matching 7 bases. CDR3 size: 16 residues. CDR1 SGHAT and CDR2 FQNNGV come from the germline V gene. Trimming at V came to 2 bases and at J to 4 bases, leaving 10 bases not matched to a gene. CDR3 DNA sequence: TGTGCCAGCAGCTTATGGGGCGCAGGGGGAACCTATGGCTACACCTTC. Translation gives CASSLWGAGGTYGYTF.

This CDR3 reads CASKQVQVEFF. DNA of the CDR3: TGTGCCAGCAAACAGGTGCAGGTGGAGTTCTTC. The chain carries TRBV6-6 and TRBJ2-1; D is perhaps TRBD1 (5 bases). With 7 bases removed from V and 14 bases from J, the gap between germline ends came to 15 bases. Germline assignment: CDR1 MNHNY and CDR2 SVGAGI (reference sequence). CDR3 length equals 11 residues.

V and J are TRBV7-6 and TRBJ2-7; 7 nucleotides match TRBD2. V lost 5 bases and J lost 2; bases outside the gene matches: 12. The CDR3 is 16 residues long. Germline V lookup: CDR1 SGHVS, CDR2 FNYEAQ. The DNA of the CDR3 is TGTGCCAGCAGCCCGCGGTGGAGCGGGGAAGCCTACGAGCAGTACTTC. As protein: CASSPRWSGEAYEQYF. Filled out from reference TRBV7-6 and TRBJ2-7, the complete variable domain reads GAGVSQSPRYKVTKRGQDVALRCDPISGHVSLYWYRQALGQGPEFLTYFNYEAQQDKSGLPNDRFSAERPEGSISTLTIQRTEQRDSAMYRCASSPRWSGEAYEQYFGPGTRLTVT.

V usage is TRBV4-3 and J usage is TRBJ2-3; D might be TRBD1 (6 bases). Germline V gene lookup returns CDR1 LGHNA and CDR2 YSLEER. The CDR3 has 16 residues. Trimming stripped 5 bases from V and 0 bases from J, with 15 bases between. The CDR3 reads CASSSGGGRSTDTQYF. The CDR3 DNA reads TGCGCCAGCAGCTCAGGTGGGGGCAGGAGCACAGATACGCAGTATTTT.

This chain links TRBV4-1 with TRBJ1-1; 9 bases align to TRBD1. From germline, CDR1 is MGHRA and CDR2 YSYEKL. This CDR3 spans 15 amino acids. The junction had 3 bases not matched to a gene; V was cut back by 1 base and J by 3 bases. CDR3 residues: CASSQVDRGYTEAFF. The DNA of the CDR3 is TGCGCCAGCAGCCAAGTTGACAGGGGGTACACTGAAGCTTTCTTT.

V gene TRBV5-3 combines with J gene TRBJ1-5, with unresolved D. TRBV5-3 is designated an ORF whose function remains uncertain. This CDR3 has 16 amino acids. The ends were cut back, 3 bases at V and 7 bases at J, with 20 bases in the middle. The CDR3 nucleotides are TGTGCCAGAAGCTCAGAAGGGTTCCTGGGAAACCAGCCCCAGCATTTT. This codes for CARSSEGFLGNQPQHF.

The chain links TRBV27 to TRBJ2-7; TRBD1 agrees at 7 bases. Germline CDR1 reads MNHEY; CDR2 reads SMNVEV (reference sequence). The CDR3 spans 14 residues. The V gene end was trimmed by 4 bases and the J gene end by 0 bases; junction bases not matched to a gene: 3. The CDR3 reads CASSWAGGSYEQYF. The CDR3 DNA sequence: TGTGCCAGCAGTTGGGCAGGGGGCTCCTACGAGCAGTACTTC.